A single sample gave rise to the 29 T cell receptor beta chains below, sequenced in a study of blood T cells in healthy people across ages (dated by TCRdb to the mid-2010s). The library came from 5' RACE. Instrument used: Illumina HiSeq 2500. A second PCR of about 7 to 12 cycles was performed with a sample-barcoded 5' primer and a J-beta primer mix. The public reads were run again by TCRdb, first through fastp at Q25 and then through MiXCR, and only productive beta chains were kept. CDR3 protein duplicates are merged, each entry listing the most common genes and DNA. For this sample the table gives more than 1,400,000 distinct CDR3 sequences, of which roughly 40% were detected only once. 7% to 9.5% of the sample belongs to the ten largest clones. Source material: blood. The receptors originated from a woman aged 18-29 years in good health.

This clonotype has more than one count but fewer than ten. The chain couples TRBV10-3 to TRBJ1-6; 7 nucleotides agree with TRBD1. J lost 3 bases, V lost 2 bases, and 7 bases had no gene match. CDR1 and CDR2 (germline): ENHRY, SYGVKD. CDR3 size: 17 residues. CDR3 sequence: CAISETKGGLYNSPLHF. The DNA of the CDR3 is TGTGCCATCAGTGAGACGAAAGGGGGCCTCTATAATTCACCCCTCCACTTT.

The gene calls are TRBV12-3 or TRBV12-4 and TRBJ1-5, with a weak D call TRBD1 (5 bases). The CDR3 extends over 16 amino acids. V shed 5 bases and J shed 6 bases, with 20 bases lying between them. The CDR3, as DNA: TGTGCCAGCAGTCCATCCACTACAGGAACGTCTCAGCCCCAGCATTTT. Translation: CASSPSTTGTSQPQHF.

The V and J genes are TRBV20-1 and TRBJ2-7, with 9 bases identical to TRBD1. The CDR3 loop spans 16 amino acids. Per germline, CDR1 DFQATT and CDR2 SNEGSKA (reference sequence). The V segment lost 6 bases and the J segment 1 base; nucleotides outside the gene matches: 13. CDR3 residues: CSAPQITGQGSYEQYF. The CDR3 region has the DNA TGCAGTGCCCCCCAAATAACGGGACAGGGATCCTACGAGCAGTACTTC.

For this clonotype: A junction end diverges from the germline sequence, so it may reflect a read error. This CDR3 reads CTSSQSGTGSYEQYF. CDR3 nucleotide sequence: TGCACCAGCAGCCAATCCGGGACAGGGTCCTACGAGCAGTACTTC. The chain links TRBV4-1 to TRBJ2-7, with 9 bases lining up with TRBD1. The CDR3 is 15 amino acids. Germline CDR1 reads MGHRA; CDR2 reads YSYEKL.

The genes are TRBV6-5 and TRBJ2-1; TRBD2 matches 8 bases. J lost 7 bases, V lost 5 bases, and 10 bases had no gene match. The CDR3 runs to 15 residues. Germline V CDR1 and CDR2: MNHEY, SVGAGI. The CDR3 region has the DNA TGTGCCAGCAGTCCCCCACAGCGGGGGCGGAATGAGCAGTTCTTC. This encodes CASSPPQRGRNEQFF.

In its sample, this clonotype was seen a few times. This sequence joins TRBV6-5 and TRBJ2-4, with TRBD1 matching 9 bases. The better agreement between TRBJ2-7 and the DNA end casts doubt on the J call. The CDR3 is made up of 15 amino acids. Germline CDR1 reads MNHEY; CDR2 reads SVGAGI. This CDR3 is CASSSTGQGSYEQYF. DNA for the CDR3: TGTGCCAGCAGTTCCACGGGACAGGGCTCCTACGAGCAGTACTTC.

J is TRBJ2-7 and V is TRBV7-9, with 7 bases that match TRBD1. Germline trimming cut 7 bases from V and 5 bases from J; bases unmatched to any gene: 11. Germline loops: CDR1 SEHNR, CDR2 FQNEAQ (reference sequence). CDR3 length: 14 amino acids. In nucleotides, the CDR3 is TGTGCCAGCACCCCCCCGACAGGGAGCAACGAGCAGTACTTC. This codes for CASTPPTGSNEQYF.

V and J are TRBV13 and TRBJ2-3; unclear D gene. The V end was cut by 9 bases, the J end by 4 bases, with 8 bases between. The CDR3 has 11 amino acids. CDR1 is PRHDT and CDR2 is FYEKMQ in the germline V gene (reference sequence). DNA of the CDR3: TGTGCCAGTGGGTATGCAGATACGCAGTATTTT. Translating gives CASGYADTQYF.

The chain recombines TRBV20-1 with TRBJ2-1; either TRBD1 or TRBD2 may supply D (6 bases each). Germline CDR1 reads DFQATT; CDR2 reads SNEGSKA (reference sequence). The CDR3 loop spans 14 amino acids. V was trimmed by 8 bases and J by 0 bases, leaving 14 bases between them. CDR3 in DNA: TGCAGTTGGGGGGCCCCAAGCTCCTACAATGAGCAGTTCTTC. Residues: CSWGAPSSYNEQFF.

The count of this clonotype is one. V gene TRBV11-1 combines with J gene TRBJ2-5; D possibly uses TRBD1 or TRBD2 (5 bases each). CDR3 length equals 13 residues. Trimming took off 10 bases at V and 4 bases at J, with 16 bases between the two ends. Germline CDR1 and CDR2: SGHAT and FQDESV (reference sequence). CDR3 DNA sequence: TGTGCCACCAGTTTGGGGGTTGCAGAGACCCAGTACTTC. This codes for CATSLGVAETQYF.

This chain uses TRBV7-3 with TRBJ2-5; the D is unclear. The J call is doubtful: the DNA matches TRBJ2-7 better. Germline V gives CDR1 SGHTA, CDR2 FQGTGA. The CDR3 sequence is 13 residues long. CDR3 DNA: TGTGCCAGCAGCCCCAATGCCGCCTACGAGCAGTACTTC. Amino acids: CASSPNAAYEQYF.

The chain is built from TRBV2 and TRBJ1-6; possible D gene TRBD1, 5 bases. Germline V gene data show CDR1 as SNHLY and CDR2 as FYNNEI. The CDR3 contains 14 residues. The V and J ends lost 8 bases and 9 bases respectively, with 17 bases between them. CDR3 nucleotide sequence: TGTGCCAGCGGATTAGGGACCGATAGTTCACCCCTCCACTTT. This translates into CASGLGTDSSPLHF.

V usage is TRBV28 and J usage is TRBJ1-5; TRBD1 aligns across 9 bases. After removal of 5 bases from V and 3 bases from J, the junction contained 5 bases not matched to a gene. Germline V gene lookup returns CDR1 MDHEN and CDR2 SYDVKM. The CDR3 is made up of 15 amino acids. The DNA of the CDR3 is TGTGCCAGCAGTCCCACAGGGGGCTTCAATCAGCCCCAGCATTTT. Amino acid sequence: CASSPTGGFNQPQHF.

The chain has TRBV7-7 and TRBJ2-7; 7 positions match TRBD2. The length of the CDR3 is 14 residues. CDR1 is SSHAT and CDR2 is FNYEAQ in the germline V gene (reference sequence). The ends lost 5 bases at V and 5 bases at J; junction bases unmatched: 9. CDR3 nucleotides: TGTGCCAGCAGCCCCGGGACTACGACCGACGAGCAGTACTTC. Translation gives CASSPGTTTDEQYF.

This clonotype was picked up a small number of times. The chain links TRBV6-1 to TRBJ2-7, with D perhaps matching TRBD1 (6 bases). The CDR3 runs to 13 residues. The V and J ends lost 3 bases and 2 bases respectively, with 8 bases between them. Germline loops: CDR1 MNHNS, CDR2 SASEGT. CDR3 sequence reads: CASSEGAPYEQYF. CDR3 sequence (DNA): TGTGCCAGCAGTGAGGGGGCGCCCTACGAGCAGTACTTC.

The chain is built from TRBV7-9 and TRBJ1-2, with a weak D call TRBD1 (6 bases). V dropped 5 bases and J dropped 8 bases, with 18 bases sitting between them. This CDR3 is 14 amino acids long. Germline V gene sequence: CDR1 SEHNR, CDR2 FQNEAQ (reference sequence). The DNA of the CDR3 is TGTGCCAGCAGCCCACAGTTCGGACAGAAGGGCTACACCTTC. Amino acid sequence: CASSPQFGQKGYTF.

In this sample, this clonotype turned up a few times. J is TRBJ2-7 and V is TRBV10-3; a possible D gene is TRBD2 (6 bases). Trimming removed 10 bases from V and 6 bases from J, with 22 bases in between. Looked up from germline, CDR1 is ENHRY and CDR2 is SYGVKD. The CDR3 spans 14 residues. The CDR3 DNA sequence: TGTGCCAACGGCCCCGGAGGGCCCCAAGGCGAGCAGTACTTC. The encoded protein is CANGPGGPQGEQYF.

The rearrangement joins TRBV2 to TRBJ2-1, with unresolved D. Germline V gene lookup returns CDR1 SNHLY and CDR2 FYNNEI. This CDR3 has 15 amino acids. V dropped 1 base and J dropped 0 bases, with 7 bases sitting between them. The CDR3 sequence: CASSEGFSSYNEQFF. CDR3 nucleotide sequence: TGTGCCAGCAGTGAAGGCTTTAGCTCCTACAATGAGCAGTTCTTC. Full variable domain (remainder filled in from reference TRBV2 and TRBJ2-1): EPEVTQTPSHQVTQMGQEVILRCVPISNHLYFYWYRQILGQKVEFLVSFYNNEISEKSEIFDDQFSVERPDGSNFTLKIRSTKLEDSAMYFCASSEGFSSYNEQFFGPGTRLTVL.

V usage is TRBV11-2 and J usage is TRBJ2-3; 14 nucleotides line up with TRBD2. With V trimmed by 4 bases and J by 5 bases, 8 bases remained unmatched. Germline CDR1 SGHAT, CDR2 FQNNGV. CDR3 size: 17 residues. CDR3 loop: CASSSGLAGAGGDTQYF. In nucleotides, the CDR3 is TGTGCCAGCAGCTCGGGACTAGCGGGAGCGGGGGGAGATACGCAGTATTTT.

This clonotype appeared a few times. The J gene is TRBJ2-7, the V gene TRBV7-8, with 8 bases lining up with TRBD2. Germline CDR1 SGHVS, CDR2 FQNEAQ. V shed 4 bases, J shed 0 bases, and the junction held 5 bases outside the gene matches. The CDR3 contains 15 residues. The CDR3 DNA sequence: TGTGCCAGCAGCTGGGGGGCGGGGGGCTCCTACGAGCAGTACTTC. Translation: CASSWGAGGSYEQYF.

With regard to this clonotype: This may arise from a read error, as a much more abundant clone is one base away. The CDR3 here is CASSLVLAGQETQFF. The CDR3 nucleotides read TGTGCCAGCAGCTTAGTACTAGCGGGGCAAGAGACCCAGTTCTTC. The chain is built from TRBV7-8 and TRBJ2-1; 10 positions match TRBD2. J was trimmed by 13 bases and V by 1 base; bases with no gene match: 10. Germline V CDR1 and CDR2: SGHVS, FQNEAQ. The CDR3 runs to 15 residues.

This clonotype was observed a handful of times. The V and J genes are TRBV6-5 and TRBJ2-4, with TRBD1 identical over 9 bases. V trimming: 6 bases; J trimming: 1 base; junction bases outside the gene matches: 4. In germline, CDR1 is MNHEY, CDR2 SVGAGI. The CDR3 is made up of 15 amino acids. CDR3 bases: TGTGCCAGCAGGAGGACAGGGGAGGCCAAAAACATTCAGTACTTC. It codes for CASRRTGEAKNIQYF.

This clonotype was found a few times. The V call is TRBV27, the J call TRBJ1-1; D perhaps matches TRBD1 (6 bases). The CDR3 length is 13 residues. The V gene's germline CDR1 is MNHEY and CDR2 SMNVEV (reference sequence). V lost 9 bases, J lost 4 bases, and 15 bases lay in between. The DNA of the CDR3 is TGTGCCAGTACCGACAGGATTGGCACTGAAGCTTTCTTT. It encodes CASTDRIGTEAFF.

The sample holds one count of this clonotype. V usage is TRBV28 and J usage is TRBJ2-3; 10 bases agree with TRBD2. The CDR3 is 17 residues long. Germline assignment: CDR1 MDHEN and CDR2 SYDVKM. With V trimmed by 4 bases and J by 3 bases, 10 bases remained unmatched. The CDR3 DNA sequence: TGTGCCAGCAGTTCATGGGCTCAGCGGGAGGGGACAGATACGCAGTATTTT. Translating gives CASSSWAQREGTDTQYF.

The V and J genes are TRBV3-1 and TRBJ2-3; D remains ambiguous. Germline V gene data show CDR1 as LGHDT and CDR2 as YNNKEL (reference sequence). CDR3 length: 15 residues. V lost 1 base and J 0 bases, leaving 8 bases between the germline ends. The CDR3 here is CASSQVASSTDTQYF. For the CDR3, the DNA is TGTGCCAGCAGCCAAGTGGCATCTAGCACAGATACGCAGTATTTT.

In its sample, this clonotype was seen once. The chain is built from TRBV10-1 and TRBJ1-2; perhaps TRBD1 as D (6 bases). The V end lost 0 bases, the J end lost 7 bases, and 15 bases lay between the germline ends. Germline V gene sequence: CDR1 WNHNN, CDR2 SYGVQD (reference sequence). This CDR3 has 15 amino acids. In DNA, the CDR3 is TGCGCCAGCAGTGAGTCTGGAATTGGGGGCCCTGGCTACACCTTC. Translating it yields CASSESGIGGPGYTF.

The J gene is TRBJ2-7, the V gene TRBV7-2, with D perhaps matching TRBD1 or TRBD2 (6 bases each). From germline, CDR1 is SGHTA and CDR2 FQGNSA. The germline V and J ends were trimmed by 0 bases and 4 bases, with 13 bases remaining between them. This CDR3 comprises 15 residues. The CDR3 DNA sequence: TGTGCCAGCAGCTTAGCGGGGGGCGCTCAGTACGAGCAGTACTTC. This sequence encodes CASSLAGGAQYEQYF. Drawing the rest from reference TRBV7-2 and TRBJ2-7, the complete variable domain is GAGVSQSPSNKVTEKGKDVELRCDPISGHTALYWYRQSLGQGLEFLIYFQGNSAPDKSGLPSDRFSAERTGGSVSTLTIQRTQQEDSAVYLCASSLAGGAQYEQYFGPGTRLTVT.

V and J are TRBV28 and TRBJ1-2; 8 nucleotides match TRBD1. This CDR3 is 13 amino acids long. The V gene end was trimmed by 5 bases and the J gene end by 10 bases; junction bases not matched to a gene: 9. Per the germline V gene, CDR1 is MDHEN and CDR2 is SYDVKM. CDR3 in amino acids: CASSTGQGKIYTF. CDR3 DNA: TGTGCCAGCAGTACCGGACAGGGCAAGATCTACACCTTC.

The chain carries TRBV28 and TRBJ1-2; D is uncertain. V lost 5 bases and J 4 bases, leaving 11 bases between the germline ends. The germline CDR1 and CDR2 sequences are MDHEN and SYDVKM. This CDR3 is built from 13 residues. The CDR3 here is CASSAFRGYGYTF. The CDR3 DNA reads as TGTGCCAGCAGTGCTTTCCGGGGCTATGGCTACACCTTC.